The present T cell receptor (beta chain) was sequenced within a study of lymphopenia after photon versus proton radiotherapy. J gave up 3 bases and V 10 bases, and 5 bases lay outside the gene matches. Germline V gives CDR1 LNHDA, CDR2 SQIVND (reference sequence). This CDR3 region has 16 residues. The protocol was immunoSEQ multiplex PCR, while the TCRdb copy is restricted to in-frame clones and leaves out a portion. This sample has about 64,000 clones; around 87% occur once, and the top ten carry roughly 13%. Study outcomes and limitations: Larger post-nadir TCR diversity loss correlated inversely with survival in deceased patients. Relative stability marked proton patients; photon patients lost diversity and naive cells. After lymphocyte nadir, photon-treated repertoires showed oligoclonal expansion, especially CD8+ Temra.

On this clone: The antigen is not known.

The receptor's source is a man older than 75 with esophageal cancer. V gene TRBV19 combines with J gene TRBJ2-2; 16 positions agree with TRBD2. Sequences were derived from peripheral blood, sampled from a patient treated with proton-based radiotherapy. This CDR3 is CATGTSGGAYTGELFF. The CDR3 DNA sequence: TGTGCCACCGGGACTAGCGGGGGGGCTTACACCGGGGAGCTGTTTTTT.